This TCR beta chain was profiled in a study of beta chain features in type 1 diabetes. V was clipped by 2 bases and J by 4 bases; unmatched bases: 4. CDR1 SGHNT and CDR2 YYREEE come from the germline V gene (reference sequence). The CDR3 runs 14 residues. Since all of the isolated RNA was reverse transcribed, expressed TCRB transcripts were what got sequenced. The data were produced by immunoSEQ multiplex PCR, yet TCRdb's version contains in-frame clones alone and is incomplete. The sample records 300,000 to 450,000 clones, around 20% being singletons. Study-level findings and limits: Possible PCR preference for shorter templates applied equally to patients and controls.

This clone occurred a few times. Its matching antigen is unknown. V gene TRBV5-4 combines with J gene TRBJ1-1, with 8 positions matching TRBD1. This clonotype was obtained from a woman younger than 35 in good health. The sequenced material came from naive CD4+ T cells from blood. CDR3 coding DNA: TGTGCCAGCAGCTTCGACAGGGGAGGCACTGAAGCTTTCTTT. Translated, it gives CASSFDRGGTEAFF.